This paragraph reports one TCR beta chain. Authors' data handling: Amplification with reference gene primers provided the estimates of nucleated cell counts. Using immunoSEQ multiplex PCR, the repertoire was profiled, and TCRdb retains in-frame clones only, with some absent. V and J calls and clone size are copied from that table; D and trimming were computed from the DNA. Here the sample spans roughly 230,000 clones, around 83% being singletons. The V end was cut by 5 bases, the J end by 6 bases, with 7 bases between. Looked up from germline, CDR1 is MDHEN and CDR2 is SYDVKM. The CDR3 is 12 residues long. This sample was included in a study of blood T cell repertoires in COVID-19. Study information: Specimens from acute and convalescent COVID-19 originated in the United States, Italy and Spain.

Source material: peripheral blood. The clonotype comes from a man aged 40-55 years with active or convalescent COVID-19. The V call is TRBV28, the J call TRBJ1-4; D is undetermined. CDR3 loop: CASSIRDEKLFF. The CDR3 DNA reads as TGTGCCAGCAGTATCCGGGATGAAAAACTGTTTTTT.